Below are 5 T cell receptor beta chains sequenced from a single sample in a study of graft-versus-host responses after intestinal transplantation. No antigen has been identified for these receptors. Sequenced by immunoSEQ multiplex PCR; TCRdb stores in-frame clones only, minus some. The sample carries about 26,000 clones, roughly 82% recorded once. The sample in question was unstimulated CD4+ T cells sorted from spleen or lymph node cells, obtained before intestinal transplant. These receptors were obtained from a human donor who received an intestinal transplant.

The chain employs TRBV7-9 and TRBJ2-5; D may be TRBD2 (6 bases). Matching the DNA end better, TRBJ2-7 makes the J call doubtful. The CDR3 contains 17 residues. Germline loops: CDR1 SEHNR, CDR2 FQNEAQ (reference sequence). The CDR3 protein is CASSFGVTERAPYEQYF. The DNA for the CDR3 is TGTGCCAGCAGCTTTGGAGTCACGGAGCGGGCCCCCTACGAGCAGTACTTC.

V is TRBV4-1 and J is TRBJ2-6; unclear D gene. This CDR3 has 16 residues. Germline values: CDR1 MGHRA, CDR2 YSYEKL. Trimming left V 3 bases short and J 6 bases short, with 15 bases between. In nucleotides, the CDR3 is TGCGCCAGCAGCCAGGGATCCTGGGCAGAGGCCAACGTCCTGACTTTC. Translating it yields CASSQGSWAEANVLTF.

This chain uses TRBV4-2 with TRBJ1-4; 8 nucleotides agree with TRBD1. Germline CDR1 and CDR2: LGHNA and YNFKEQ. The CDR3 totals 15 residues. Trimming cost V 3 bases and J 6 bases; bases outside gene matches: 6. CDR3 protein: CASSHPGQGDEKLFF. DNA for the CDR3: TGTGCCAGCAGCCATCCTGGACAGGGAGATGAAAAACTGTTTTTT.

The chain recombines TRBV6-5 with TRBJ1-1; D is possibly TRBD1 (5 bases). Trimming stripped 6 bases from V and 13 bases from J, with 24 bases between. Germline loops: CDR1 MNHEY, CDR2 SVGAGI. This CDR3 region has 14 residues. The CDR3 loop is CASRPPRDSASVFF. The CDR3 nucleotides are TGTGCCAGCAGACCCCCAAGGGACTCGGCCTCCGTTTTCTTT.

CDR3 in DNA: TGTGCCATCAACCCGGATTTCGGGAGAGAGACCCAGTACTTC. It specifies CAINPDFGRETQYF. V and J are TRBV6-1 and TRBJ2-5, with a tentative D call TRBD2 (6 bases). In germline, CDR1 is MNHNS, CDR2 SASEGT. With 10 bases removed from V and 4 bases from J, the gap between germline ends came to 19 bases. CDR3 length equals 14 residues.